This paragraph covers one T cell receptor beta chain sequence. The target antigen is unknown. This entry comes from a study of shared clonotypes between healthy human individuals. Over several immunoSEQ plates, each subset's genomic DNA was distributed in even portions. Only in-frame clones appear in the TCRdb table, and some are missing; sequencing was by immunoSEQ multiplex PCR. The sample yields just over 2,000,000 clones, roughly 95% seen once. Findings of the study overall: Only blood was sampled; tissue repertoires likely differ. A handful of donors shared 4.5% to 6.5% of their naive CD4 clonotypes.

Sequencing input: naive CD4+ T cells sorted from blood. The subset is: CD45RA+ positively selected. The TCR originated in a man younger than 30 in good health.

The CDR3, as DNA: TGCAGCGGTGGGACGAGGTTAGCAGACACTGAAGCTTTCTTT. The encoded protein is CSGGTRLADTEAFF. The chain combines TRBV29-1 with TRBJ1-1, with D possibly matching TRBD1 (5 bases). The CDR3 spans 14 residues. Deletions cut 7 bases from V and 3 bases from J, with 18 bases between. CDR1 and CDR2 from the germline V gene are SQVTM and ANQGSEA.